This TCR beta chain was recorded in a study of blood T cell repertoires in COVID-19. Study overall: T cells, B-cell-depleted T cells, or PBMCs provided the cDNA or gDNA that served as material.

Original data processing: Estimation of nucleated cell counts relied on the amplification of reference gene primers. Profiling relied on immunoSEQ multiplex PCR, and the TCRdb table lists in-frame clones only, not all of them. V, J and clone size reflect that table, while D and trimming were determined from the DNA. The data contain about 85,000 clones, around 89% of them singletons. This CDR3 comprises 15 residues. Trimming took 0 bases from V and 3 from J; bases not matched to a gene: 3. Germline V gene lookup returns CDR1 MGHRA and CDR2 YSYEKL. Sequenced material: peripheral blood. This sequence joins TRBV4-1 and TRBJ2-7; 9 bases are a match to TRBD2. The receptor was isolated from a woman of 80 years or more with active or convalescent COVID-19. The CDR3 bases are TGCGCCAGCAGCCAAGAAGGGCGGGAGGGCTACGAGCAGTACTTC. Translation: CASSQEGREGYEQYF.